The T cell receptor (beta chain) described here comes from a study of PD-1 blockade in classical Hodgkin lymphoma. Across the whole study: Patients had nivolumab dosed at 3 mg/kg, delivered intravenously every 2 weeks.

All trial patients relapsed after autologous stem cell transplantation. The study recorded best responses of complete response, partial response or progressive disease. This clone was counted between two and nine times. The CDR3 spans 14 residues. V lost 6 bases and J lost 0, with 6 bases in between. Germline V gene data show CDR1 as MNHEY and CDR2 as SMNVEV (reference sequence). Sequenced by immunoSEQ multiplex PCR; TCRdb stores in-frame clones only, minus some. The sample includes 40,000 or so clones, over 75% of them seen just once. The TCR originated in a human donor with classical Hodgkin lymphoma. J is TRBJ2-6 and V is TRBV27, with D hard to call. This specimen was peripheral blood mononuclear cells (PBMCs), taken at baseline. CDR3 DNA sequence: TGTGCCAGCAGACCAAACTCTGGGGCCAACGTCCTGACTTTC. It is translated as CASRPNSGANVLTF. Complete variable domain (other parts from reference TRBV27 and TRBJ2-6): EAQVTQNPRYLITVTGKKLTVTCSQNMNHEYMSWYRQDPGLGLRQIYYSMNVEVTDKGDVPEGYKVSRKEKRNFPLILESPSPNQTSLYFCASRPNSGANVLTFGAGSRLTVL.